These T cell receptor beta chains were read from a single sample in a study of Ad26.COV2.S vaccination and SARS-CoV-2 variants. The data were produced by immunoSEQ multiplex PCR, yet TCRdb's version contains in-frame clones alone and is incomplete. The data show fewer than 400,000 clones, approximately 90% seen once. Sequencing was performed on peripheral blood, taken in a trial of Ad26.COV2.S vaccine versus placebo. These receptors all come from a person aged 18-65 years who received the Ad26.COV2.S COVID-19 vaccine or a placebo. Each CDR3 is given with its conserved first and last residue. D genes are given only for firm matches. Not all rows give a size; the values are once, few, many and, for expanded clones, a class.

>-|14|TRBV28|TRBJ2-3|-
TGTGCCAGTGACAGCACCAAACTCACAGATACGCAGTATTTT
CASDSTKLTDTQYF
>many|13|TRBV6-4|TRBJ2-3|-
TGTGCCAGCAGTAGGACCCGCACAGATACGCAGTATTTT
CASSRTRTDTQYF
>-|15|TRBV10-3|TRBJ2-4|-
TGTGCCATCAGAAACGACTATACGGCTGGAAACATTCAGTACTTC
CAIRNDYTAGNIQYF
>-|13|TRBV30|TRBJ2-5|-
TGTGCCTGGACCCGTGGCGGGAAGGAGACCCAGTACTTC
CAWTRGGKETQYF
>-|20|TRBV4-3|TRBJ2-4|-
TGCGCCAGCAGCCAAGATACCTCCTCGGTCGGGCGCCGGGCCAAAAACATTCAGTACTTC
CASSQDTSSVGRRAKNIQYF
>-|16|TRBV4-3|TRBJ2-3|TRBD2
TGCGCCAGCAGCCAAGAGAAGGCTGGGAGGGCAGATACGCAGTATTTT
CASSQEKAGRADTQYF
>-|13|TRBV24-1|TRBJ2-5|-
TGTGCCACCAGTGATTTGCTAAGGGAGACCCAGTACTTC
CATSDLLRETQYF
>-|16|TRBV5-1|TRBJ2-7|-
TGCGCCAGCAGCTTAAATTCAGTGCAGAAAGACTACGAGCAGTACTTC
CASSLNSVQKDYEQYF
>-|15|TRBV28|TRBJ1-2|-
TGTGCCAGCAGTTTATTGGGCAGGGGTAGTTATGGCTACACCTTC
CASSLLGRGSYGYTF
>few|14|TRBV7-9|TRBJ1-2|-
TGTGCCAGCAGCATCGGGGACGGGGCTGATGGCTACACCTTC
CASSIGDGADGYTF
>-|15|TRBV2|TRBJ1-4|TRBD1
TGTGCCAGCAGTGGGGGGACAGGTTTTAATGAAAAACTGTTTTTT
CASSGGTGFNEKLFF
>-|17|TRBV28|TRBJ1-1|TRBD1
TGTGCCAGCAGTTTACCCCTGACCGGGACAGGGGGAACTGAAGCTTTCTTT
CASSLPLTGTGGTEAFF
>-|18|TRBV7-9|TRBJ2-4|-
TGTGCCAGCAGCTTGACACCTAGGCCCTTCCAGGCCAAAAACATTCAGTACTTC
CASSLTPRPFQAKNIQYF